This T cell receptor (beta chain) came from a study of neoadjuvant anti-PD-1 for oral cavity cancer. This clone occurred once. Clones were read by immunoSEQ multiplex PCR, and TCRdb kept only the in-frame ones, dropping some. The sample has roughly 15,000 clones; 62% are singletons. This CDR3 is 16 amino acids long. Germline CDR1 is SGHNT and CDR2 is YENEEA. Trimming cost V 4 bases and J 6 bases; bases outside gene matches: 4. The sequence came from a person aged 35-79 years with oral cavity squamous cell carcinoma. The chain carries TRBV11-3 and TRBJ2-1; TRBD2 agrees at 15 bases. The source was PBMCs, collected before nivolumab (anti-PD-1) treatment. CDR3 in amino acids: CASSSGLAGGGNEQFF. CDR3 DNA: TGTGCCAGCAGCTCGGGACTAGCGGGAGGCGGCAATGAGCAGTTCTTC.